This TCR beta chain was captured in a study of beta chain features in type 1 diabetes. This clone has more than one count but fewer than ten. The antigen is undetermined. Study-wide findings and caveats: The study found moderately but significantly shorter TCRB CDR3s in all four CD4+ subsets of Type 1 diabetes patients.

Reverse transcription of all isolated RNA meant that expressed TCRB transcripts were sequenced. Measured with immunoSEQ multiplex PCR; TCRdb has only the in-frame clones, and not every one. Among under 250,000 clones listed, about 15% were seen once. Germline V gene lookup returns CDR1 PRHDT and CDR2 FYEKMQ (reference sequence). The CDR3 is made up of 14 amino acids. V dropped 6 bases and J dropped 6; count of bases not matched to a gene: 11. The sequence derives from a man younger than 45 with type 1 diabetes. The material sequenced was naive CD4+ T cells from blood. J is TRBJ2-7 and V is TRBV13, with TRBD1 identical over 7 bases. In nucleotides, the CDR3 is TGTGCCAGCAGGCGACAGGGAGAGCTCGTCGAGCAGTACTTC. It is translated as CASRRQGELVEQYF.